This TCR beta chain was profiled in a study of early T cells in non-severe SARS-CoV-2 infection. Turning to the study itself: Sequencing used unsorted whole-blood bulk RNA, so chains lack pairing.

CDR3 length: 15 amino acids. V lost 0 bases and J 4 bases, leaving 12 bases between the germline ends. Germline CDR1 and CDR2: MNHEY and SVGAGI. Molecules of cDNA were individually given unique molecular identifiers that were attached to them. From the 5' RACE reads, TCRdb called clonotypes with MiXCR, one entry per CDR3 protein. This sample has about 94,000 distinct CDR3 sequences; over 10% occur once, and the top ten carry approximately 2.4%. A note on this clonotype: Its target is not known.

Study findings and constraints: Comparison of clonotypes with VDJdb favored anti-spike CD8 responses while missing private and CD4 specificities.

The material sequenced was whole blood. J is TRBJ1-2 and V is TRBV6-5; tentative D call: TRBD1 (6 bases). This TCR derives from an adult who was a healthcare worker with PCR-confirmed SARS-CoV-2 infection or an uninfected control (not recorded which). The DNA of the CDR3 is TGTGCCAGCAGTTACTCGGATACAGGGATCTATGGCTACACCTTC. The encoded protein is CASSYSDTGIYGYTF.